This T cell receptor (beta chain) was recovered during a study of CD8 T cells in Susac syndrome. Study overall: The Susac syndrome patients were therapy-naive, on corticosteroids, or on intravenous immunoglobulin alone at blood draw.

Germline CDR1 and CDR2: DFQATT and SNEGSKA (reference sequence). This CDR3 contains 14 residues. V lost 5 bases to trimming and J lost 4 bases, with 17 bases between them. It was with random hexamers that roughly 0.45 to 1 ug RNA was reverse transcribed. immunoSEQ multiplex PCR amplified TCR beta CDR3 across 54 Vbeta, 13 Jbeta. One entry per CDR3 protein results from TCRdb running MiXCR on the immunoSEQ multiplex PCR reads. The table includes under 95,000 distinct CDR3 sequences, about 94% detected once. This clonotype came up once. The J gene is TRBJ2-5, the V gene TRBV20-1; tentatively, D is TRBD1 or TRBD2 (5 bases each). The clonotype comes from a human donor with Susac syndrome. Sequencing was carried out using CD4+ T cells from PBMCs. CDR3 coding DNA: TGCAGTGCTCCCACCTGGGGGAACGTAGAGACCCAGTACTTC. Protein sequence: CSAPTWGNVETQYF.